This T cell receptor (beta chain) came from a study of blood T cell repertoires in COVID-19. Whole-study context: COVID-19 samples collected from the United States, Italy and Spain covered acute and convalescent phases. PBMCs, B-cell-depleted T cells, or T cells were the source of the cDNA or gDNA that made up the material.

The CDR3 sequence is 18 residues long. Germline CDR1 SGHVS, CDR2 FNYEAQ. V shed 0 bases and J 0 bases; nucleotides not matched to a gene: 3. Under the authors' procedure: Estimated nucleated cell counts came from reference gene primer amplification. The method was immunoSEQ multiplex PCR; TCRdb's version includes in-frame clones alone and lacks a portion of them. That table gives V, J and clone size, and the DNA gave D and trimming. Seen here are some 130,000 clones, roughly two thirds observed once, and the top ten hold 1.9%. This clone has a single count. This chain connects TRBV7-6 to TRBJ2-2; 11 nucleotides align to TRBD2. The sample comprised peripheral blood. The receptor's source is a woman in her 70s with acute or convalescent COVID-19. For the CDR3, the DNA is TGTGCCAGCAGCTTAGCGCAACTAGCGGGGGCGAACACCGGGGAGCTGTTTTTT. Amino acids: CASSLAQLAGANTGELFF. The full variable domain, in which reference TRBV7-6 and TRBJ2-2 provide the parts outside the CDR3, is GAGVSQSPRYKVTKRGQDVALRCDPISGHVSLYWYRQALGQGPEFLTYFNYEAQQDKSGLPNDRFSAERPEGSISTLTIQRTEQRDSAMYRCASSLAQLAGANTGELFFGEGSRLTVL.